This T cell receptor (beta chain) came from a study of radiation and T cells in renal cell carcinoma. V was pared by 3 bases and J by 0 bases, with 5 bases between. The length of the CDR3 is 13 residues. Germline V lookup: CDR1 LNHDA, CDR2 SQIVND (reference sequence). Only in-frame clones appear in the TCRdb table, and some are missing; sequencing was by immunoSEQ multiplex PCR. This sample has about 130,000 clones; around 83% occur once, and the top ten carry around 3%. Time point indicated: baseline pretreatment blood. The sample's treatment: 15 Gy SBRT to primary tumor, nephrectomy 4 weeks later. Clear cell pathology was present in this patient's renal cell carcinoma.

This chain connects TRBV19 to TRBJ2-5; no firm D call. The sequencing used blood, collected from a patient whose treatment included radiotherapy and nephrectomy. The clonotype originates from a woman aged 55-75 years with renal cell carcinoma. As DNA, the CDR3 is TGTGCCAGTAGTATGGTCGACCAAGAGACCCAGTACTTC. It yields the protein CASSMVDQETQYF.